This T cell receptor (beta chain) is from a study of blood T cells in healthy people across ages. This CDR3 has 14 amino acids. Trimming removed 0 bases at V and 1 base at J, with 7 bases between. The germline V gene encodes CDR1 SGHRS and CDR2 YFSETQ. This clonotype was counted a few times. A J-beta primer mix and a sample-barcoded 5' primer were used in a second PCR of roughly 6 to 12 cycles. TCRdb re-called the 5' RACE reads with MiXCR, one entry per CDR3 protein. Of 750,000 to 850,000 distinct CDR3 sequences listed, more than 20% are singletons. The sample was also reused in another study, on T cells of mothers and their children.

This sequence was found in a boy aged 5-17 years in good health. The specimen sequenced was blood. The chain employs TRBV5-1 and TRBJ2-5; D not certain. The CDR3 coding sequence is TGCGCCAGCAGCTTGGTGCAGGTCCAAGAGACCCAGTACTTC. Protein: CASSLVQVQETQYF.